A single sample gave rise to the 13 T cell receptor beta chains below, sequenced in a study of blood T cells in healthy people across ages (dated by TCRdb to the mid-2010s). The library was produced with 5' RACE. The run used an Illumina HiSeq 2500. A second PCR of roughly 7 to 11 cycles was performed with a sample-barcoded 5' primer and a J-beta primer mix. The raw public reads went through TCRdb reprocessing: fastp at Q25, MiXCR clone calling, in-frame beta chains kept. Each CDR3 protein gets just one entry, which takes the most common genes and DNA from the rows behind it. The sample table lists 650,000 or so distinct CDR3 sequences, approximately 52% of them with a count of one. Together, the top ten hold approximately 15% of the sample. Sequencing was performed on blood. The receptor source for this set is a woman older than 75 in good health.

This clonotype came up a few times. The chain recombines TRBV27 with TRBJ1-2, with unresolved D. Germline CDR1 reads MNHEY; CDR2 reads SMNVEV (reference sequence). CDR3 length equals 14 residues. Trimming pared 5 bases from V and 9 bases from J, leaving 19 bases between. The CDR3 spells CASSVGSGAGSYTF. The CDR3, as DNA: TGTGCCAGCAGTGTGGGTAGCGGTGCAGGAAGCTACACCTTC.

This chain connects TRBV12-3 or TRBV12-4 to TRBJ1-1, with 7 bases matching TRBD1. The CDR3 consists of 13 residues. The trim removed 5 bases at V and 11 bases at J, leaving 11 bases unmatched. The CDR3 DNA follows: TGTGCCAGCAGTCTATGGACAGGCCTAATGGCTTTCTTT. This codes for CASSLWTGLMAFF.

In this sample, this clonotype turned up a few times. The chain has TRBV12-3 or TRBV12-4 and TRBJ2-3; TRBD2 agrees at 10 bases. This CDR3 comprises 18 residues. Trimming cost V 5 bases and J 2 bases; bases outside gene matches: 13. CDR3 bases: TGTGCCAGCAGTCCTGCACTAGCGGGGAGCGATAACACAGATACGCAGTATTTT. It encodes CASSPALAGSDNTDTQYF.

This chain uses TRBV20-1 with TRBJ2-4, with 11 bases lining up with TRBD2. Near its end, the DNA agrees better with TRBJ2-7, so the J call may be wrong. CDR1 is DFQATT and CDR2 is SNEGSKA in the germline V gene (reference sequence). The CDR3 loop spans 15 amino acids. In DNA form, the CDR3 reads TGCAGTGCTAGTCTGTTGGGACTAGCGGCCTACGAGCAGTACTTC. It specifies CSASLLGLAAYEQYF.

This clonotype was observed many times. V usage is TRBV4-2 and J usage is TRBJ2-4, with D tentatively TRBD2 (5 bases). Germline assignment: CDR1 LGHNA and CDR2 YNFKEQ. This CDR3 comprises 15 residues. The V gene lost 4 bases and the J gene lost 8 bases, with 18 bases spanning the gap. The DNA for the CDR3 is TGTGCCAGCAGCCGTATCGGACTTATGGAGGACATTCAGTACTTC. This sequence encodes CASSRIGLMEDIQYF.

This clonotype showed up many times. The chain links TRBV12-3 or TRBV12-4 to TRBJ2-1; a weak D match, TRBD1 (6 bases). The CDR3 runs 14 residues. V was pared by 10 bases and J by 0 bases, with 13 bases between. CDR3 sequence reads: CATILGGSYNEQFF. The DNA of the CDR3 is TGTGCCACGATCTTAGGGGGCTCCTACAATGAGCAGTTCTTC.

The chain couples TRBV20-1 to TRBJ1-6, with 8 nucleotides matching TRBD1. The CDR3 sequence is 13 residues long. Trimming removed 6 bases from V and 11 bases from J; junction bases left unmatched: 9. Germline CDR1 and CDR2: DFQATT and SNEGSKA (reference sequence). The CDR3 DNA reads TGCAGTGCCGCGGACAGGGTCAATCCACCCCTCCACTTT. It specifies CSAADRVNPPLHF.

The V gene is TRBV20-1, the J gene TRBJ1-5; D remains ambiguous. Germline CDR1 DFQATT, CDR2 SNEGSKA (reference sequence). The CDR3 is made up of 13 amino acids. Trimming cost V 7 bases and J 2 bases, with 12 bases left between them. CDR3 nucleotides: TGCAGTGTGGCCTCCCGGGGCAATCAGCCCCAGCATTTT. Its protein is CSVASRGNQPQHF.

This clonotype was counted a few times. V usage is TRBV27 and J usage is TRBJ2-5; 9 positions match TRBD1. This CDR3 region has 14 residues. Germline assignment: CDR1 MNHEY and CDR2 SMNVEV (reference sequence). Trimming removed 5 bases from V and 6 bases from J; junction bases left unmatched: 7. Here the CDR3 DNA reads TGTGCCAGCAGTCCCCTCGGACAGGGGAAGACCCAGTACTTC. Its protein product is CASSPLGQGKTQYF.

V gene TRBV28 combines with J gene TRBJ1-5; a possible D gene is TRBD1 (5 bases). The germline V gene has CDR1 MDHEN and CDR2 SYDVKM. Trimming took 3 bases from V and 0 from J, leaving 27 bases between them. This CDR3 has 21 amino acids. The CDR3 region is CASSFDSRGGRGYYSNQPQHF. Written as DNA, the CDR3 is TGTGCCAGCAGTTTCGACTCCCGTGGTGGACGGGGGTATTATAGCAATCAGCCCCAGCATTTT.

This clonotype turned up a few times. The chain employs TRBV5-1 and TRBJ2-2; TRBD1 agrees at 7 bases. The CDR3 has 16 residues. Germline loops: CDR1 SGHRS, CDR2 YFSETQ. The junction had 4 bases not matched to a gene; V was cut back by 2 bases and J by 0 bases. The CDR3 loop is CASSLGQASNTGELFF. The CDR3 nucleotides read TGCGCCAGCAGCTTAGGACAGGCCTCGAACACCGGGGAGCTGTTTTTT.

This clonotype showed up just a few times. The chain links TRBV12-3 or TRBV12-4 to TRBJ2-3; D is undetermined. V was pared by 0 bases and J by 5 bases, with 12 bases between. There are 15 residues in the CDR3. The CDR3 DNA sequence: TGTGCCAGCAGTTTAGCGATGGCAACCGGAGATACGCAGTATTTT. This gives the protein CASSLAMATGDTQYF.

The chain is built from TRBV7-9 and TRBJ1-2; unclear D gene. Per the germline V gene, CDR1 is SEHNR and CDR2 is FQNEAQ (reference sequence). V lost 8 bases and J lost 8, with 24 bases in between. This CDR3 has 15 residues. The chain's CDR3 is CASSRSGEGGLGYTF. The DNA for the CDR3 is TGTGCCAGCTCCCGTTCCGGGGAAGGCGGATTGGGCTACACCTTC.